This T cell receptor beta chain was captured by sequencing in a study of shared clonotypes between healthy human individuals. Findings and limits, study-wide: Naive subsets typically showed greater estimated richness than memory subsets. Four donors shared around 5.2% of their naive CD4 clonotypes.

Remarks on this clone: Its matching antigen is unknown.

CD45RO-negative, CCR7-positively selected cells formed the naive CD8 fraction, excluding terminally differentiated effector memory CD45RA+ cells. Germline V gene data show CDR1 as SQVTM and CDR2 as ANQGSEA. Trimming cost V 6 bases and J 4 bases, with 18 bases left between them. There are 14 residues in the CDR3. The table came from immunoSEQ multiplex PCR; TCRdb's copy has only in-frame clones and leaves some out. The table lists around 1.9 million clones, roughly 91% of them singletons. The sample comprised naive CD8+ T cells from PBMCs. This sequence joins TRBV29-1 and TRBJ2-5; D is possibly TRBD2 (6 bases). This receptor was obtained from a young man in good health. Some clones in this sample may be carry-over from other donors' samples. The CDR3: CSVRDSPSRETQYF. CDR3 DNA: TGCAGCGTCCGGGACTCTCCCTCTCGAGAGACCCAGTACTTC.